This T cell receptor beta chain came from a study of T cell responses to AZD1222 COVID-19 vaccine. As for the study in general: Some second doses came at about 4 weeks and others at about 12 weeks; these were pooled. Regarding the study as a whole: Donors were chiefly white British, with a greater number of females, and clonal diversity was perhaps underestimated. Just a handful of people given AZD1222 tested seropositive at baseline.

TCRdb keeps only in-frame clones here, not all; method: immunoSEQ multiplex PCR. The sample has 140,000 to 150,000 clones; 85% to 95% are singletons. V was clipped by 5 bases and J by 5 bases, with 8 bases between them. This CDR3 contains 11 residues. In germline, CDR1 is SGHRS, CDR2 YFSETQ. A word on this clone: Its antigen is unknown.

The receptor was derived from an adult in good health. The V and J genes are TRBV5-1 and TRBJ2-7; D possibly corresponds to TRBD1 (6 bases). Here the sequenced sample was peripheral blood, taken on day 0 of AZD1222 vaccination. CDR3 in DNA: TGCGCCAGCAGTAGGGGGAACGAGCAGTACTTC. It codes for CASSRGNEQYF.